These 10 T cell receptor beta chains originate from one sample sequenced in a study of blood T cell repertoires in COVID-19. The repertoire was sequenced with immunoSEQ multiplex PCR; TCRdb's copy has only in-frame clones and lacks some. The sample includes 260,000 or so clones, about 83% of them seen just once. The sequenced material came from peripheral blood. The receptors come from an elderly man with acute or convalescent COVID-19.

The rearrangement uses TRBV19 and TRBJ2-1, with 11 bases aligning to TRBD2. The CDR3 is made up of 17 amino acids. The germline V gene encodes CDR1 LNHDA and CDR2 SQIVND (reference sequence). With V trimmed by 6 bases and J by 0 bases, 7 bases remained unmatched. This CDR3 reads CASRTTSGVSSYNEQFF. In nucleotides, the CDR3 is TGTGCCAGTAGAACGACTAGCGGGGTTAGCTCCTACAATGAGCAGTTCTTC.

This CDR3 is CASSIAGRADTQYF. In nucleotides, the CDR3 is TGTGCCAGTAGTATCGCAGGTAGAGCCGATACGCAGTATTTT. The V call is TRBV19, the J call TRBJ2-3, with D uncertain. Looked up from germline, CDR1 is LNHDA and CDR2 is SQIVND (reference sequence). This CDR3 spans 14 amino acids. The ends were cut back, 3 bases at V and 6 bases at J, with 13 bases in the middle.

In its sample, this clone was seen a few times. The chain joins TRBV23-1 to TRBJ2-4, with D maybe TRBD1 (5 bases). TRBV23-1 is annotated as an ORF whose role is uncertain. V lost 2 bases and J lost 6, with 8 bases in between. The length of the CDR3 is 13 residues. CDR3 sequence reads: CASSQRRGNIQYF. As DNA, the CDR3 is TGCGCCAGCAGTCAACGAAGGGGAAACATTCAGTACTTC.

This clone has a handful of counts. The gene calls are TRBV5-4 and TRBJ1-3; D unresolved. The V end lost 4 bases, the J end lost 4 bases, and 9 bases lay between the germline ends. Germline V gene lookup returns CDR1 SGHNT and CDR2 YYREEE (reference sequence). The CDR3 totals 13 residues. As DNA, the CDR3 is TGTGCCAGCAGCCGGAGTCGGGGAAACACCATATATTTT. Its protein is CASSRSRGNTIYF.

This chain links TRBV3-1 (or the pseudogene TRBV3-2) with TRBJ2-7; 7 bases agree with TRBD1. The ends lost 1 base at V and 6 bases at J; junction bases unmatched: 9. From germline, CDR1 is LGHDT and CDR2 YNNKEL (reference sequence). The CDR3 spans 15 residues. CDR3 DNA sequence: TGTGCCAGCAGCCAAGGGACAGGAATATGGGGCGAGCAGTACTTC. Protein: CASSQGTGIWGEQYF.

This clone was recorded a few times. The V and J genes are TRBV27 and TRBJ2-7; 7 bases align to TRBD2. The germline V gene encodes CDR1 MNHEY and CDR2 SMNVEV (reference sequence). The trim removed 1 base at V and 6 bases at J, leaving 3 bases unmatched. The CDR3 length is 13 residues. The CDR3 loop reads CASSLFPSGEQYF. CDR3 coding DNA: TGTGCCAGCAGTTTATTTCCTAGCGGCGAGCAGTACTTC.

This chain joins TRBV11-2 and TRBJ2-1, with D unresolved. V dropped 1 base and J dropped 4 bases, with 8 bases sitting between them. The CDR3 covers 14 residues. Germline loops: CDR1 SGHAT, CDR2 FQNNGV. CDR3 nucleotide sequence: TGTGCCAGCAGCTTAGGGAGAGTTTACAATGAGCAGTTCTTC. Amino acids: CASSLGRVYNEQFF. The full variable domain, rest sourced from reference TRBV11-2 and TRBJ2-1, is EAGVAQSPRYKIIEKRQSVAFWCNPISGHATLYWYQQILGQGPKLLIQFQNNGVVDDSQLPKDRFSAERLKGVDSTLKIQPAKLEDSAVYLCASSLGRVYNEQFFGPGTRLTVL.

This chain joins TRBV6-1 and TRBJ1-1, with D perhaps TRBD1 (5 bases). CDR3 length equals 14 residues. Looked up from germline, CDR1 is MNHNS and CDR2 is SASEGT. V lost 1 base and J lost 1, with 7 bases in between. CDR3 sequence (DNA): TGTGCCAGCAGTGAAGTCACAGGGAACACTGAAGCTTTCTTT. It specifies CASSEVTGNTEAFF.

The V gene is TRBV5-4, the J gene TRBJ1-2; D is possibly TRBD1 (5 bases). The CDR3 spans 13 residues. In germline, CDR1 is SGHNT, CDR2 YYREEE (reference sequence). The V and J ends lost 4 bases and 4 bases respectively, with 11 bases between them. CDR3 sequence reads: CASSATDSYGYTF. In DNA, the CDR3 is TGTGCCAGCAGCGCGACAGACTCCTATGGCTACACCTTC.

The chain combines TRBV27 with TRBJ1-6; D is possibly TRBD1 (6 bases). CDR3 length: 15 residues. V was shortened by 4 bases and J by 5 bases, with 12 bases between the two germline ends. The germline V gene has CDR1 MNHEY and CDR2 SMNVEV (reference sequence). The CDR3 is CASSSSGENNSPLHF. CDR3 sequence (DNA): TGTGCCAGCAGTTCCTCAGGGGAAAATAATTCACCCCTCCACTTT.